This T cell receptor beta chain is from a study of T cell repertoires in cytomegalovirus infection. The overall study: Indications of both CMV infection and matching HLA type were provided by public TCR beta signatures.

The germline gives CDR1 SGHTA, CDR2 FQGTGA. The length of the CDR3 is 19 residues. Comments on this clonotype: The target antigen is unknown. The junction departs from germline at one end; a sequencing error may be responsible.

Findings and limits, study-wide: Summed public TCR beta family frequency identified CMV carriers bearing the relevant HLA.

TCRdb recomputed calls from the reads with MiXCR, one row per CDR3 protein. The sample has about a million distinct CDR3 sequences, about 33% seen once. The sequenced sample was cultured CD8+ T cells from PBMCs, obtained from culture after CMV antigen stimulation. The V gene is TRBV7-3, the J gene TRBJ1-1, with 8 bases that match TRBD1. This sequence was found in a human donor in good health (CMV status not recorded). Some clones in this sample may be carry-over from other donors' samples. CDR3 sequence (DNA): TGTGCCAGCAGCCCAAGAGGGACAGGTCGTGGTCGAGGACACACTGAAGCTTGCTTT. Translation: CASSPRGTGRGRGHTEACF.